This T cell receptor (beta chain) was identified during a study of T-cell memory formation after mild COVID-19. Study-wide results and limits: There was a balanced CD4/CD8 profile in clones contracting day 15 to 85, and later expanders leaned CD4+.

The CDR3 consists of 16 residues. The V gene's germline CDR1 is SGHTA and CDR2 FQGNSA. The V and J ends lost 5 bases and 6 bases respectively, with 21 bases between them. Via MiXCR, TCRdb re-called the 5' RACE reads, giving one row per CDR3 protein. The sample carries about 170,000 distinct CDR3 sequences, 13% recorded once. A remark on this clonotype: Its antigen is currently unknown.

This chain uses TRBV7-2 with TRBJ2-3; the D gene is possibly TRBD2 (7 bases). The receptor comes from a man aged 18 to 29 who had mild COVID-19 (a few samples of this study predate the infection). Cell type and time point are not known. Sequenced material: PBMCs or a T cell subset sorted from them (not recorded which). CDR3 DNA: TGTGCCAGCAGCCCCACGCGAGGGGGGGCGGGCGATACGCAGTATTTT. This codes for CASSPTRGGAGDTQYF.